This T cell receptor (beta chain) was profiled in a study of Graves' ophthalmopathy and Graves' hyperthyroidism. Regarding the study as a whole: With a specificity of 72.22% and a sensitivity of approximately 68%, the model predicted ophthalmopathy progression. Thyroid clonotypes that were expanded above 0.001 frequency mostly also appeared in blood.

The authors diagnosed from clinical symptoms, serum thyroxine, TRAb, thyroid ultrasound and orbital computed tomography. Isolation of PBMCs was performed using over 9.5 ml of fresh peripheral blood. In its sample, this clonotype was seen many times. Its specificity is unknown. Transcripts of RNA were the source for amplifying TCR beta CDR3 regions. HTBI primers were employed in first-round RT-PCR, then a second-round multiplex PCR followed. TCRdb re-analysed the multiplex PCR reads in MiXCR, keeping a single row per CDR3 protein. The sample has 200,000 to 250,000 distinct CDR3 sequences, approximately 21% seen once. This TCR was sampled from a woman between 45 and 60 years old with Graves' ophthalmopathy. The specimen was peripheral blood.

CDR3 protein: CSVERLMNTEAFF. The CDR3 DNA reads TGCAGCGTTGAACGGTTAATGAACACTGAAGCTTTCTTT. The chain employs TRBV29-1 and TRBJ1-1; D ambiguous. Germline V gene data show CDR1 as SQVTM and CDR2 as ANQGSEA. Trimming took off 2 bases at V and 0 bases at J, with 7 bases between the two ends. The CDR3 contains 13 residues.